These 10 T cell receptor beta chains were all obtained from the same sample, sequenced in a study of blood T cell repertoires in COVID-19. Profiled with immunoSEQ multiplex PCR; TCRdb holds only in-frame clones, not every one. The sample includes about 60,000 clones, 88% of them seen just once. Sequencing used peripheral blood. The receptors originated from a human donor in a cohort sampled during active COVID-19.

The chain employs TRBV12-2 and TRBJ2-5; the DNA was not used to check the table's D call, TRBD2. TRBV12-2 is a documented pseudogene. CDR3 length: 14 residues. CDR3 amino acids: CASRPHERSETQYF. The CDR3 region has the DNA TGTGCAAGTCGCCCCCATGAGCGATCAGAGACCCAGTACTTC.

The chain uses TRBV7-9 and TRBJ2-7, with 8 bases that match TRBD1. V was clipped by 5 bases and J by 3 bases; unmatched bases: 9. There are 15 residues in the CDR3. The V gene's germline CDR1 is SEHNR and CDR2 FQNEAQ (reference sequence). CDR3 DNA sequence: TGTGCCAGCAGCGCGCGGCCGGACAGGGACTACGAGCAGTACTTC. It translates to CASSARPDRDYEQYF.

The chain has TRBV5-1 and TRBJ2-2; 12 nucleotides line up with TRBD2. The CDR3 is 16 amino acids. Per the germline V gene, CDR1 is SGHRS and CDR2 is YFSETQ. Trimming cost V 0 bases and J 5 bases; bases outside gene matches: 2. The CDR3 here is CASSLGGLAGTGELFF. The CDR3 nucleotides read TGCGCCAGCAGCTTGGGAGGACTAGCGGGAACCGGGGAGCTGTTTTTT.

The CDR3 DNA follows: TGTGCCAGCAGCTTACAACAGTACAATGAGCAGTTCTTC. This translates into CASSLQQYNEQFF. The chain links TRBV7-2 to TRBJ2-1, with D unclear. The V and J ends lost 2 bases and 4 bases respectively, with 6 bases between them. Germline V gene sequence: CDR1 SGHTA, CDR2 FQGNSA. The CDR3 extends over 13 amino acids.

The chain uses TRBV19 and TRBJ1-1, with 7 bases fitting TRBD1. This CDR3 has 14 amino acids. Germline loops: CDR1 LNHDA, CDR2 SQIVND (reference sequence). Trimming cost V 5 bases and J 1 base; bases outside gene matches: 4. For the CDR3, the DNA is TGTGCCAGTAGTGACAGGGTAAGGAACACTGAAGCTTTCTTT. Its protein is CASSDRVRNTEAFF.

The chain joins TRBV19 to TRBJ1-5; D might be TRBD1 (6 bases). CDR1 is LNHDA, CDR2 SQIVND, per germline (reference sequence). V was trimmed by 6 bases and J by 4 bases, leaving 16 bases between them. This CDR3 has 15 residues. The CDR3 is CASSLDRTDNQPQHF. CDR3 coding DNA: TGTGCCAGTAGCCTTGATCGGACAGATAATCAGCCCCAGCATTTT.

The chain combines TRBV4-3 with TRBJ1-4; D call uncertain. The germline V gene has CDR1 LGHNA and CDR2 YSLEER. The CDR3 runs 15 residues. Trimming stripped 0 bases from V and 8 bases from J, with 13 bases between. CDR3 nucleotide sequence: TGCGCCAGCAGCCAAGATAGAGGGTTAGTAGAAAAACTGTTTTTT. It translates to CASSQDRGLVEKLFF.

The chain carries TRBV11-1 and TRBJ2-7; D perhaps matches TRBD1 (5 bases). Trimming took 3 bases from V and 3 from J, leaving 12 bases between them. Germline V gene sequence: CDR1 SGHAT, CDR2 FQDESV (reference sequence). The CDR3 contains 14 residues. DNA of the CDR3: TGTGCCAGCAGCTTCGGCAGGGTGGGCTACGAGCAGTACTTC. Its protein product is CASSFGRVGYEQYF.

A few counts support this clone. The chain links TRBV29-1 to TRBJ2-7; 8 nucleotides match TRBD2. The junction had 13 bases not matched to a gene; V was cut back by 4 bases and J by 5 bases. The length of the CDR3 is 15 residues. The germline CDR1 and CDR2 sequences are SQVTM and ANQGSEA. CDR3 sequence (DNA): TGCAGCGTTGGTCGGGGGGGATTGGGCTTAAACGAGCAGTACTTC. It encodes CSVGRGGLGLNEQYF.

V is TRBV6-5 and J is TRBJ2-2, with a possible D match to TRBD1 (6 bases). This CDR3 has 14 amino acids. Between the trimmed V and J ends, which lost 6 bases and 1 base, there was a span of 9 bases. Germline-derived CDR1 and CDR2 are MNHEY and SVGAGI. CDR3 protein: CASRGTLNTGELFF. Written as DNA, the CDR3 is TGTGCCAGCAGGGGGACACTGAACACCGGGGAGCTGTTTTTT.